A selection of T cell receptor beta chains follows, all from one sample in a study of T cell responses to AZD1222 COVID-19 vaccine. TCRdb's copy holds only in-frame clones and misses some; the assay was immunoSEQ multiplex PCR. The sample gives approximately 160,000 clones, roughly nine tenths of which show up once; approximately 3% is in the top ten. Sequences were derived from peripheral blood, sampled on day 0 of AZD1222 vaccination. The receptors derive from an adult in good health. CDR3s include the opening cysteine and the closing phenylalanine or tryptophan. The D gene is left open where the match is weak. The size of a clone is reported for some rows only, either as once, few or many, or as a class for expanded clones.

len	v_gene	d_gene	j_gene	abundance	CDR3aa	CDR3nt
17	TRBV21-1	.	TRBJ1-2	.	CASSKEGRDMPNYGYTF	TGTGCCAGCAGCAAAGAAGGTAGGGACATGCCCAACTATGGCTACACCTTC
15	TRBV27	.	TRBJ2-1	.	CASSFGTVGLNEQFF	TGTGCCAGCAGTTTCGGGACCGTGGGGCTCAATGAGCAGTTCTTC
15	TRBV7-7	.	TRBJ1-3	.	CASSPLQSSGNTIYF	TGTGCCAGCAGCCCCCTCCAGAGCTCTGGAAACACCATATATTTT
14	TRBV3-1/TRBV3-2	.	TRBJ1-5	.	CASSPYNSNQPQHF	TGTGCCAGCAGCCCATACAATAGCAATCAGCCCCAGCATTTT
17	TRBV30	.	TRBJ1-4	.	CAWSREDRGFANEKLFF	TGTGCCTGGAGTAGAGAGGATCGAGGGTTCGCTAATGAAAAACTGTTTTTT
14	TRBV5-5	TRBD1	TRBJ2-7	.	CASSYSQGRYEQYF	TGTGCCAGCAGCTACTCACAGGGGCGGTACGAGCAGTACTTC
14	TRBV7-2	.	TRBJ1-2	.	CASSFPGHPGADTF	TGTGCCAGCAGCTTTCCGGGACACCCGGGGGCGGACACCTTC
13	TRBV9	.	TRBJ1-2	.	CASSVHRSGGYTF	TGTGCCAGCAGCGTACACCGCTCGGGGGGCTACACCTTC
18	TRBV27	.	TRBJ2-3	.	CASSPSGSGADLTDTQYF	TGTGCCAGCAGCCCCTCGGGTTCGGGGGCGGACCTCACAGATACGCAGTATTTT
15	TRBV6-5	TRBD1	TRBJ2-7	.	CASRPRDRGSYEQYF	TGTGCCAGCAGGCCTCGGGACAGGGGCTCCTACGAGCAGTACTTC
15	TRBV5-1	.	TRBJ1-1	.	CASSFAGGMNTEAFF	TGCGCCAGCAGCTTTGCGGGGGGAATGAACACTGAAGCTTTCTTT
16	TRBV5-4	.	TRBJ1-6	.	CASSLKDPGAGSPLHF	TGTGCCAGCAGCTTAAAAGATCCGGGGGCCGGTTCACCCCTCCACTTT
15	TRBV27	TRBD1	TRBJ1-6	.	CASSLSGTGYSPLHF	TGTGCCAGCAGTTTATCTGGGACAGGGTATTCACCCCTCCACTTT
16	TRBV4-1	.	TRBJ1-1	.	CASSIPRVSANTEAFF	TGCGCCAGCAGCATCCCCCGGGTGTCAGCAAACACTGAAGCTTTCTTT
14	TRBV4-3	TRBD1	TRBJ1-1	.	CASSQDRLNTEAFF	TGCGCCAGCAGCCAGGACAGGCTGAACACTGAAGCTTTCTTT
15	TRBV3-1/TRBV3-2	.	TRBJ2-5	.	CASSPSIPGTGTQYF	TGTGCCAGCAGCCCATCTATTCCGGGCACTGGGACCCAGTACTTC
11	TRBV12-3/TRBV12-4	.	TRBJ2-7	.	CASSAGLEQYF	TGTGCCAGCAGTGCAGGATTGGAGCAGTACTTC
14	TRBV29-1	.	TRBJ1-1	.	CSVEWEGPNTEAFF	TGCAGCGTTGAATGGGAGGGTCCGAACACTGAAGCTTTCTTT
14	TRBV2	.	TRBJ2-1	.	CASSEARLGAWQFF	TGTGCCAGCAGTGAAGCGAGGCTTGGGGCATGGCAGTTCTTC
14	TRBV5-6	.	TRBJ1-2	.	CASSFRAEVSGYTF	TGTGCCAGCAGCTTTAGGGCCGAAGTTAGCGGCTACACCTTC
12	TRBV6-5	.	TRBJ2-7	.	CASFTDYYEQYF	TGTGCCAGCTTTACGGATTACTACGAGCAGTACTTC
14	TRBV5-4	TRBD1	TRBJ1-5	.	CASSPDRSNRPQHF	TGTGCCAGCAGCCCGGACAGGTCGAATCGGCCCCAGCATTTT
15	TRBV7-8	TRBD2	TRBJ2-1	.	CASSLALAGSNEQFF	TGTGCCAGCAGCTTAGCACTAGCGGGGAGCAATGAGCAGTTCTTC
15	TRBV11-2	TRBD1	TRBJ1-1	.	CASSLQGTANTEAFF	TGTGCCAGCAGCCTACAAGGGACAGCGAACACTGAAGCTTTCTTT
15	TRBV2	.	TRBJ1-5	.	CASYSGVRADQPQHF	TGTGCCAGTTATAGCGGGGTCAGGGCCGATCAGCCCCAGCATTTT
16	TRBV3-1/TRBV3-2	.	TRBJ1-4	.	CASSLGRTATNEKLFF	TGTGCCAGCAGCCTGGGACGTACTGCAACTAATGAAAAACTGTTTTTT
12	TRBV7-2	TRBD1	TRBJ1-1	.	CASSPNRGEAFF	TGTGCCAGCAGCCCGAACAGGGGGGAAGCTTTCTTT
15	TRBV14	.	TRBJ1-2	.	CASSQEGRASHGYTF	TGTGCCAGCAGCCAAGAGGGACGGGCGAGCCATGGCTACACCTTC
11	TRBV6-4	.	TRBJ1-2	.	CASSEGGGYTF	TGTGCCAGCAGTGAGGGGGGCGGCTACACCTTC
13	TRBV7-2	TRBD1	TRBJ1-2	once	CASGDDRVHGYTF	TGTGCCAGCGGGGACGACAGGGTCCACGGCTACACCTTC
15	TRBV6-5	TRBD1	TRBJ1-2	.	CASSPGTGVGWGYTF	TGTGCCAGCAGCCCCGGGACAGGGGTTGGCTGGGGCTACACCTTC
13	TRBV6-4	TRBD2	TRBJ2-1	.	CASSFSGGNEQFF	TGTGCCAGCAGTTTTAGCGGGGGGAATGAGCAGTTCTTC
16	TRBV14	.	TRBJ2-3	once	CASSQDGGQRSDTQYF	TGTGCCAGCAGCCAAGATGGGGGGCAGAGGTCGGATACGCAGTATTTT
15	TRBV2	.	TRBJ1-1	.	CASSYAVMEDTEAFF	TGTGCCAGCAGCTACGCCGTCATGGAGGACACTGAAGCTTTCTTT
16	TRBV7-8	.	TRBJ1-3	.	CASSLAFPGYGNTIYF	TGTGCCAGCAGCTTAGCATTCCCCGGGTACGGAAACACCATATATTTT
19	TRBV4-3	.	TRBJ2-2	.	CASSQGTPRRGQFTGELFF	TGCGCCAGCAGCCAAGGGACCCCACGAAGAGGCCAATTCACCGGGGAGCTGTTTTTT
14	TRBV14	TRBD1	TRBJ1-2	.	CASSRTGGAHGYTF	TGTGCCAGCAGCCGGACAGGGGGCGCGCATGGCTACACCTTC
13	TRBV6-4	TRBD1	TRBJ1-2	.	CASSDNYRGGYTF	TGTGCCAGCAGTGACAATTACAGGGGCGGCTACACCTTC
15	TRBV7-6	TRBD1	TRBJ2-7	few	CASSTRQGTSYEQYF	TGTGCCAGCAGCACTCGACAGGGGACTTCCTACGAGCAGTACTTC
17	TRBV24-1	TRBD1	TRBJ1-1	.	CATSDHTGGEMNTEAFF	TGTGCCACCAGTGATCATACAGGGGGCGAAATGAACACTGAAGCTTTCTTT
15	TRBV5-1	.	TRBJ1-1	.	CASSLGGGGSTEAFF	TGCGCCAGCAGCTTGGGTGGAGGGGGTAGTACTGAAGCTTTCTTT
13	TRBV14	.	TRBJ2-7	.	CASSRGYSYEQYF	TGTGCCAGTTCGCGGGGTTACTCCTACGAGCAGTACTTC
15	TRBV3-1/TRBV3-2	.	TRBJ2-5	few	CASSQGRGSQETQYF	TGTGCCAGCAGCCAGGGCAGGGGATCTCAAGAGACCCAGTACTTC
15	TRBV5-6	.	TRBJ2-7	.	CASSLEGGSSYEQYF	TGTGCCAGCAGCTTGGAAGGGGGTAGCTCCTACGAGCAGTACTTC
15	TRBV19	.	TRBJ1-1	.	CASSIPSRDVTEAFF	TGTGCCAGTAGTATCCCCAGCAGGGATGTTACTGAAGCTTTCTTT
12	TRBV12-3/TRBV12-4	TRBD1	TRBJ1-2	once	CASRQGNYGYTF	TGTGCCAGCAGACAGGGGAACTATGGCTACACCTTC